One and the same sample provided the 12 T cell receptor beta chains below, sequenced in a study of cytomegalovirus exposure and HLA in healthy donors. Researchers ran the PCR with 60 Vbeta and 13 Jbeta primers. Clones were sequenced by immunoSEQ multiplex PCR, and TCRdb holds only the in-frame ones, with some missing. The sample shows 90,000 to 130,000 clones, over 60% of them seen only once. Sequencing input: PBMCs. The source is a woman aged 55-69 years in good health and CMV-seropositive.

The chain joins TRBV7-9 to TRBJ1-2; possibly TRBD1 for D (6 bases). The V end lost 5 bases, the J end lost 5 bases, and 15 bases lay between the germline ends. Germline-derived CDR1 and CDR2 are SEHNR and FQNEAQ (reference sequence). CDR3 size: 14 residues. The CDR3 region is CASSQGGPIYGYTF. The CDR3 region has the DNA TGTGCCAGCAGCCAAGGGGGTCCCATTTATGGCTACACCTTC.

This rearrangement joins TRBV30 to TRBJ2-1, with TRBD1 matching over 9 bases. Germline CDR1 and CDR2: GTSNPN and SVGIG (reference sequence). The CDR3 loop spans 14 amino acids. The trim removed 5 bases at V and 7 bases at J, leaving 9 bases unmatched. CDR3 nucleotide sequence: TGTGCCTGGGGGGACAGGGCCCCCCAGAATGAGCAGTTCTTC. It translates to CAWGDRAPQNEQFF.

The gene calls are TRBV7-9 and TRBJ1-1; weak D call: TRBD1 (6 bases). Trimming left V 4 bases short and J 11 bases short, with 14 bases between. CDR1 is SEHNR, CDR2 FQNEAQ, per germline (reference sequence). The CDR3 is 12 amino acids. The CDR3 region is CASSSGGLDAFF. The DNA of the CDR3 is TGTGCCAGCAGCTCGGGGGGGCTAGATGCTTTCTTT. The full variable domain, with the rest looked up from reference TRBV7-9 and TRBJ1-1, is DTGVSQNPRHKITKRGQNVTFRCDPISEHNRLYWYRQTLGQGPEFLTYFQNEAQLEKSRLLSDRFSAERPKGSFSTLEIQRTEQGDSAMYLCASSSGGLDAFFGQGTRLTVV.

The J gene is TRBJ2-1, the V gene TRBV18; 8 bases agree with TRBD2. CDR1 KGHSH and CDR2 LQKENI come from the germline V gene. The CDR3 runs 16 residues. J lost 0 bases, V lost 3 bases, and 4 bases had no gene match. The CDR3 loop reads CASSPPAGGSYNEQFF. The CDR3 DNA is TGTGCCAGCTCACCCCCCGCGGGGGGCTCCTACAATGAGCAGTTCTTC.

V and J are TRBV7-3 and TRBJ2-2, with D unclear. CDR3 length: 18 amino acids. Trimming took 1 base from V and 4 from J, leaving 19 bases between them. Germline V lookup: CDR1 SGHTA, CDR2 FQGTGA. CDR3 loop: CASSLMPGSRSGTGELFF. CDR3 DNA sequence: TGTGCCAGCAGCTTAATGCCCGGCAGCAGATCGGGCACCGGGGAGCTGTTTTTT.

This chain uses TRBV6-6 with TRBJ2-1; 9 nucleotides match TRBD2. Germline V CDR1 and CDR2: MNHNY, SVGAGI (reference sequence). The CDR3 runs 11 residues. The V and J ends lost 7 bases and 16 bases, in that order; junction bases with no gene match: 8. The CDR3 loop reads CASMRREGQFF. In nucleotides, the CDR3 is TGTGCCAGCATGCGGCGGGAGGGCCAATTCTTC.

J is TRBJ1-4 and V is TRBV19; D is possibly TRBD1 (6 bases). There are 15 residues in the CDR3. The V gene lost 4 bases and the J gene lost 8 bases, with 17 bases spanning the gap. Per the germline V gene, CDR1 is LNHDA and CDR2 is SQIVND (reference sequence). In nucleotides, the CDR3 is TGTGCCAGTAGTAGGGGGACAAGCTTTCGGGAAAAACTGTTTTTT. Translated, it gives CASSRGTSFREKLFF.

This clone was counted between two and nine times. This rearrangement joins TRBV19 to TRBJ2-6, with 8 bases aligning to TRBD1. J lost 2 bases, V lost 5 bases, and 20 bases had no gene match. There are 21 residues in the CDR3. The V gene's germline CDR1 is LNHDA and CDR2 SQIVND (reference sequence). CDR3 amino acids: CASSPGPISDRAPAGANVLTF. CDR3 in DNA: TGTGCCAGTAGTCCAGGCCCGATTTCGGACAGGGCGCCGGCTGGGGCCAACGTCCTGACTTTC. The full variable domain, completed using reference TRBV19 and TRBJ2-6, is DGGITQSPKYLFRKEGQNVTLSCEQNLNHDAMYWYRQDPGQGLRLIYYSQIVNDFQKGDIAEGYSVSREKKESFPLTVTSAQKNPTAFYLCASSPGPISDRAPAGANVLTFGAGSRLTVL.

The chain employs TRBV2 and TRBJ1-6, with no clear D. V was trimmed by 0 bases and J by 8 bases, leaving 11 bases between them. The CDR3 totals 15 residues. The germline CDR1 and CDR2 sequences are SNHLY and FYNNEI. CDR3 in amino acids: CASSEASPPDSPLHF. The CDR3 DNA sequence: TGTGCCAGCAGTGAAGCGTCCCCCCCGGATTCACCCCTCCACTTT.

This clone was counted only a few times. The chain couples TRBV29-1 to TRBJ1-1; TRBD1 is a possible D gene (6 bases). Germline CDR1 SQVTM, CDR2 ANQGSEA. This CDR3 has 13 amino acids. V dropped 6 bases and J dropped 1 base, with 12 bases sitting between them. The CDR3 DNA reads TGCAGCGTGGCCCCCAGGGGGAACACTGAAGCTTTCTTT. It specifies CSVAPRGNTEAFF.

In DNA form, the CDR3 reads TGTGCCAGCAGAGGGACTAGCGGGAGGGCATCAGATACGCAGTATTTT. This encodes CASRGTSGRASDTQYF. V and J are TRBV11-2 and TRBJ2-3; 16 positions agree with TRBD2. The CDR3 sequence is 16 residues long. Looked up from germline, CDR1 is SGHAT and CDR2 is FQNNGV. V lost 6 bases to trimming and J lost 4 bases; unmatched junction nucleotides: 4.

CDR3 protein: CATSWGDEKLFF. DNA for the CDR3: TGTGCCACCTCGTGGGGGGATGAAAAACTGTTTTTT. The chain employs TRBV15 and TRBJ1-4; possible D gene TRBD1, 5 bases. The CDR3 contains 12 residues. Germline V gene lookup returns CDR1 LNHNV and CDR2 YYDKDF (reference sequence). Trimming removed 8 bases at V and 6 bases at J, with 10 bases between.